These 15 T cell receptor beta chains were all obtained from the same sample, sequenced in a study of blood T cells in healthy people across ages. Combining a sample-barcoded 5' primer with a J-beta primer mix, a second PCR ran for about 6 to 12 cycles. TCRdb reprocessed the 5' RACE reads via MiXCR and lists one record per CDR3 protein. In the table there are roughly 800,000 distinct CDR3 sequences, about three fifths of which are singletons. Material: blood. The receptor source for this set is a man under 40 in good health.

In regard to this clonotype: The junction departs from germline at one end; a sequencing error may be responsible. V gene TRBV29-1 combines with J gene TRBJ1-4, with 7 bases matching TRBD1. From germline, CDR1 is SQVTM and CDR2 ANQGSEA. This CDR3 contains 14 residues. The CDR3 is CNVDTGATNEKLFF. The CDR3 coding sequence is TGCAACGTTGACACAGGGGCAACTAATGAAAAACTGTTTTTT.

The gene calls are TRBV29-1 and TRBJ2-7, with 8 bases lining up with TRBD1. The CDR3 totals 13 residues. Trimming took 6 bases from V and 2 from J; bases not matched to a gene: 6. Germline CDR1 is SQVTM and CDR2 is ANQGSEA. The CDR3 spells CSVTSGGAYEQYF. For the CDR3, the DNA is TGCAGCGTCACTTCAGGGGGCGCCTACGAGCAGTACTTC.

In this sample, this clonotype turned up a few times. The chain combines TRBV13 with TRBJ2-6; D is unclear. The CDR3 runs to 16 residues. V lost 5 bases and J lost 4, with 15 bases in between. CDR1 and CDR2 (germline): PRHDT, FYEKMQ (reference sequence). The CDR3 sequence is CASSPLSAGGANVLTF. Written as DNA, the CDR3 is TGTGCCAGCAGCCCCCTTTCGGCCGGCGGGGCCAACGTCCTGACTTTC.

The genes are TRBV7-9 and TRBJ1-2, with D unclear. The CDR3 has 11 residues. The V and J ends lost 5 bases and 12 bases respectively, with 13 bases between them. Germline CDR1 SEHNR, CDR2 FQNEAQ (reference sequence). CDR3 DNA: TGTGCCAGCAGCCTAATAGAGTCCCACACCTTC. It codes for CASSLIESHTF. Complete variable domain (other parts from reference TRBV7-9 and TRBJ1-2): DTGVSQNPRHKITKRGQNVTFRCDPISEHNRLYWYRQTLGQGPEFLTYFQNEAQLEKSRLLSDRFSAERPKGSFSTLEIQRTEQGDSAMYLCASSLIESHTFGSGTRLTVV.

A few counts support this clonotype. CDR3 amino acids: CASSSRVAGHYEQYF. The DNA for the CDR3 is TGTGCCAGCAGCTCCCGTGTTGCGGGTCACTACGAGCAGTACTTC. The V call is TRBV7-2, the J call TRBJ2-7, with a tentative D call TRBD2 (5 bases). Germline assignment: CDR1 SGHTA and CDR2 FQGNSA. The V and J ends lost 4 bases and 3 bases respectively, with 16 bases between them. This CDR3 has 15 amino acids.

The chain recombines TRBV10-3 with TRBJ2-7; D remains ambiguous. The germline CDR1 and CDR2 sequences are ENHRY and SYGVKD. V was clipped by 3 bases and J by 4 bases, with 16 bases between them. The CDR3 length is 15 residues. This CDR3 is CAISEGLPGPYEQYF. As DNA, the CDR3 is TGTGCCATCAGTGAAGGTCTGCCTGGCCCTTACGAGCAGTACTTC.

This chain connects TRBV4-1 to TRBJ2-3; D remains ambiguous. V was clipped by 4 bases and J by 3 bases, with 8 bases between them. The CDR3 runs to 13 residues. Germline CDR1 MGHRA, CDR2 YSYEKL. The CDR3 DNA is TGCGCCAGCAGCCTACAACCAACAGATACGCAGTATTTT. The encoded protein is CASSLQPTDTQYF.

As concerns this clonotype: Possible read error: a much larger clone is one base away. CDR3 protein: CSARGTDWAEYEQYF. CDR3 nucleotide sequence: TGCAGTGCTAGGGGGACAGATTGGGCAGAGTACGAGCAGTACTTC. The chain joins TRBV20-1 to TRBJ2-5, with 7 positions matching TRBD1. The DNA end favors TRBJ2-7, so the J call may be wrong. Per the germline V gene, CDR1 is DFQATT and CDR2 is SNEGSKA (reference sequence). CDR3 size: 15 residues.

This clonotype was detected ten times or more. The chain carries TRBV29-1 and TRBJ2-5; TRBD1 aligns across 11 bases. CDR1 and CDR2 from the germline V gene are SQVTM and ANQGSEA. The CDR3 sequence is 14 residues long. V lost 7 bases and J lost 4; bases outside the gene matches: 8. The CDR3 coding sequence is TGCAGCGCACTCTGGACAGGGGGCGCAGAGACCCAGTACTTC. Translation: CSALWTGGAETQYF.

The chain recombines TRBV9 with TRBJ2-5; D remains unclear. The CDR3 runs to 13 residues. The germline V gene has CDR1 SGDLS and CDR2 YYNGEE. V was pared by 0 bases and J by 11 bases, with 14 bases between. The CDR3 here is CASSVDLVNEQYF. In DNA, the CDR3 is TGTGCCAGCAGCGTAGACCTCGTTAATGAGCAGTACTTC.

J is TRBJ1-2 and V is TRBV18; the D is unclear. Trimming took off 4 bases at V and 7 bases at J, with 13 bases between the two ends. The CDR3 runs to 13 residues. Germline V gene lookup returns CDR1 KGHSH and CDR2 LQKENI. The CDR3 DNA is TGTGCCAGCTCACTTGCCATGGGGAGTGGCTACACCTTC. Translating gives CASSLAMGSGYTF.

This chain connects TRBV5-1 to TRBJ2-3, with 9 bases fitting TRBD2. This CDR3 has 19 residues. V gave up 0 bases and J gave up 0 bases; unmatched junction bases: 11. Germline V gives CDR1 SGHRS, CDR2 YFSETQ. CDR3 amino acids: CASSLEPSLSGGSTDTQYF. The CDR3 DNA sequence: TGCGCCAGCAGCTTGGAACCGTCCCTTAGCGGGGGTAGCACAGATACGCAGTATTTT.

In its sample, this clonotype was seen a few times. The rearrangement joins TRBV12-3 or TRBV12-4 to TRBJ2-3; 7 bases are a match to TRBD2. This CDR3 has 14 residues. With V trimmed by 6 bases and J by 2 bases, 5 bases remained unmatched. Here the CDR3 reads CASSETSVTDTQYF. CDR3 DNA sequence: TGTGCCAGCAGCGAAACTAGCGTCACAGATACGCAGTATTTT.

This chain joins TRBV29-1 and TRBJ2-3; weak D call: TRBD1 (5 bases). Germline V gene sequence: CDR1 SQVTM, CDR2 ANQGSEA. V lost 8 bases, J lost 4 bases, and 13 bases lay in between. The CDR3 has 12 amino acids. CDR3 DNA sequence: TGCAGCCCCAGGGATGGTGCAGATACGCAGTATTTT. Protein product: CSPRDGADTQYF.

This clonotype has a count of ten or more. A single base separates this from a much larger clone, so it may be a read error. The chain links TRBV9 to TRBJ2-1; D gene unclear. The DNA end is more similar to TRBJ2-7, so the J call may be wrong. The CDR3 has 18 residues. Germline V lookup: CDR1 SGDLS, CDR2 YYNGEE. For the CDR3, the DNA is TGTGCCAGCAGCTTCTCAAAGGAATTCGGGCGCTCCTACAATGAGCAGTACTTC. It encodes CASSFSKEFGRSYNEQYF.